The next 2 T cell receptor beta chains were all read from a single sample in a study of Tregs in tolerant kidney transplant recipients. TCRdb keeps only in-frame clones here, not all; method: immunoSEQ multiplex PCR. Of 110,000 or so clones in the sample, around 94% were seen once. The sequenced sample was CD4+ T cells from blood. The receptors shown here come from a human donor in good health.

The chain recombines TRBV5-1 with TRBJ1-1; TRBD1 agrees at 8 bases. Germline CDR1 SGHRS, CDR2 YFSETQ. This CDR3 comprises 16 residues. Unmatched junction bases numbered 5, after V lost 1 base and J lost 0 bases. This chain's CDR3 is CASSLHQTGVNTEAFF. CDR3 DNA: TGCGCCAGCAGCTTGCACCAGACAGGGGTGAACACTGAAGCTTTCTTT. Variable domain in full (rest from reference TRBV5-1 and TRBJ1-1): KAGVTQTPRYLIKTRGQQVTLSCSPISGHRSVSWYQQTPGQGLQFLFEYFSETQRNKGNFPGRFSGRQFSNSRSEMNVSTLELGDSALYLCASSLHQTGVNTEAFFGQGTRLTVV.

This chain connects TRBV11-2 to TRBJ1-6; no firm D call. CDR1 SGHAT and CDR2 FQNNGV come from the germline V gene. Trimming shortened V by 4 bases and J by 10 bases, and 17 bases separated the two germline ends. This CDR3 region has 15 residues. The chain's CDR3 is CASSSLEASDSPLHF. CDR3 in DNA: TGTGCCAGCAGCTCCCTGGAGGCTTCGGACTCACCCCTCCACTTT.